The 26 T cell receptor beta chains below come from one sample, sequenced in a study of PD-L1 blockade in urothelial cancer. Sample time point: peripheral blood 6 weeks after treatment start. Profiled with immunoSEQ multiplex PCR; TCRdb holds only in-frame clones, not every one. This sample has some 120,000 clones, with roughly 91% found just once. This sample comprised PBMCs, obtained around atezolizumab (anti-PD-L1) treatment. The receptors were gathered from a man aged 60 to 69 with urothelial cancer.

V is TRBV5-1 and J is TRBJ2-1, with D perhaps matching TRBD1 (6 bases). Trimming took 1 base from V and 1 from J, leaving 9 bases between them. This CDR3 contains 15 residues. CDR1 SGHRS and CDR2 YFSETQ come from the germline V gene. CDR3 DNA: TGCGCCAGCAGCTTGTACAGGGCGTCCTACAATGAGCAGTTCTTC. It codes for CASSLYRASYNEQFF.

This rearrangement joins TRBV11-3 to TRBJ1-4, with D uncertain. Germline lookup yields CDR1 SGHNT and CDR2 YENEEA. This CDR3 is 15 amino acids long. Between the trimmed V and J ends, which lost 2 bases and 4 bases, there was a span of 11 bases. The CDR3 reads CASSLLSGDNEKLFF. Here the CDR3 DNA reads TGTGCCAGCAGCTTACTCTCCGGGGATAATGAAAAACTGTTTTTT.

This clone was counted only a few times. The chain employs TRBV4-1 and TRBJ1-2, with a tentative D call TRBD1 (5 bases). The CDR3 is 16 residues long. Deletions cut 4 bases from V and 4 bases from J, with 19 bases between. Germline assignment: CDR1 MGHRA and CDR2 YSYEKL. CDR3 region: CASSLSDSPGSYGYTF. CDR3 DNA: TGCGCCAGCAGCCTCTCCGACAGTCCAGGCAGCTATGGCTACACCTTC.

The CDR3, as DNA: TGTGCCACCAGCACGGGACAGGGGGTGATTCCCTACAGCAATCAGCCCCAGCATTTT. Its protein is CATSTGQGVIPYSNQPQHF. The rearrangement links TRBV15 to TRBJ1-5, with 11 positions matching TRBD1. This CDR3 is built from 19 residues. After removal of 4 bases from V and 1 base from J, the junction contained 12 bases not matched to a gene. Germline CDR1 LNHNV, CDR2 YYDKDF (reference sequence).

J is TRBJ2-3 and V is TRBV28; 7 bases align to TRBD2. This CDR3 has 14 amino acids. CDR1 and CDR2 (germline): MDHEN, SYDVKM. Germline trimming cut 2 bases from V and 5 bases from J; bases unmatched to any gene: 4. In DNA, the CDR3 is TGTGCCAGCAGTTTACCCCAGCGGGGAGATACGCAGTATTTT. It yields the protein CASSLPQRGDTQYF.

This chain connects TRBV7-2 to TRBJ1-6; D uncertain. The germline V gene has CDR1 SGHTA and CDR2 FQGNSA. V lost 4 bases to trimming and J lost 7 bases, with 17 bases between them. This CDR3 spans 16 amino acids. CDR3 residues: CASSSQQPGNNSPLHF. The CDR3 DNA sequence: TGTGCCAGCAGCTCCCAACAGCCCGGGAACAATTCACCCCTCCACTTT.

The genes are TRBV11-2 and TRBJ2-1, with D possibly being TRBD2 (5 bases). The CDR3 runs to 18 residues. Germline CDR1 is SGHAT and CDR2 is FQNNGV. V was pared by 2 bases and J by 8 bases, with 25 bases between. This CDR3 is CASSLFKRSSLFRHEQFF. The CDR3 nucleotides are TGTGCCAGCAGCTTATTTAAGCGGTCTTCCCTCTTCAGACATGAGCAGTTCTTC. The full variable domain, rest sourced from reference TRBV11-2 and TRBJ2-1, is EAGVAQSPRYKIIEKRQSVAFWCNPISGHATLYWYQQILGQGPKLLIQFQNNGVVDDSQLPKDRFSAERLKGVDSTLKIQPAKLEDSAVYLCASSLFKRSSLFRHEQFFGPGTRLTVL.

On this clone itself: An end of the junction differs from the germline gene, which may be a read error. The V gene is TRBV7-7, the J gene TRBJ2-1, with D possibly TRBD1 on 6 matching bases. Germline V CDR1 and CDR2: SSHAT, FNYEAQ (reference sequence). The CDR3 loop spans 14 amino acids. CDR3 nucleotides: TGTGCTAGCAGCTTAGAGGGGGTCCGGGATGAGCAGTTCTTC. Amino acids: CASSLEGVRDEQFF.

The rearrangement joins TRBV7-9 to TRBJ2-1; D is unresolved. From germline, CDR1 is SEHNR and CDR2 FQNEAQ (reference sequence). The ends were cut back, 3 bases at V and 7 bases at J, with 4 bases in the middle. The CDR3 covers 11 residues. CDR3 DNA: TGTGCCAGCAGCTTTAGTAATGAGCAGTTCTTC. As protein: CASSFSNEQFF.

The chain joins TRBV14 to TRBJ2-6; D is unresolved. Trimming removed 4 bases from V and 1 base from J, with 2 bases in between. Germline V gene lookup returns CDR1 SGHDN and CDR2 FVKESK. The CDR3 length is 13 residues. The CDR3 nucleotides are TGTGCCAGCAGCCCGTCTGGGGCCAACGTCCTGACTTTC. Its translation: CASSPSGANVLTF. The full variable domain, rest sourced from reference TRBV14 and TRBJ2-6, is EAGVTQFPSHSVIEKGQTVTLRCDPISGHDNLYWYRRVMGKEIKFLLHFVKESKQDESGMPNNRFLAERTGGTYSTLKVQPAELEDSGVYFCASSPSGANVLTFGAGSRLTVL.

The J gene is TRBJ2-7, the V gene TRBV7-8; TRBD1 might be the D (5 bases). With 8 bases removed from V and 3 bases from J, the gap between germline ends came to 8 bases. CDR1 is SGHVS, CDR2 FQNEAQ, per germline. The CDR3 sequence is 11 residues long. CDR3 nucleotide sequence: TGTGCCAGCGGGCAGGGCTACGAGCAGTACTTC. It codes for CASGQGYEQYF.

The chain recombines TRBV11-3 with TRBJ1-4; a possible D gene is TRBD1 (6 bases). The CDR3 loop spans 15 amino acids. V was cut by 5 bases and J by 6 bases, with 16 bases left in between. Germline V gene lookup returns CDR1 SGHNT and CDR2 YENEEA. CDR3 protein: CASSHSWTADEKLFF. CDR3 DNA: TGTGCCAGCAGCCACTCCTGGACAGCAGATGAAAAACTGTTTTTT.

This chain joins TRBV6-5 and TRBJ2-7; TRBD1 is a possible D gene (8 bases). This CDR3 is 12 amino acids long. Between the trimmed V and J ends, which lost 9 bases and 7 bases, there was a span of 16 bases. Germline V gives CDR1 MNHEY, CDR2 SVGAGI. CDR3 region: CASHTGGGEQYF. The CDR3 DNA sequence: TGTGCCAGTCATACAGGGGGGGGTGAGCAGTACTTC.

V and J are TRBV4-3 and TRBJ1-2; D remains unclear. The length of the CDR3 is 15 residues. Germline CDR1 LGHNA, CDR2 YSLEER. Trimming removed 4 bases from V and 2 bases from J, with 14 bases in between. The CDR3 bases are TGCGCCAGCAGCCGAAACTCGGCCAGGAACTATGGCTACACCTTC. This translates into CASSRNSARNYGYTF.

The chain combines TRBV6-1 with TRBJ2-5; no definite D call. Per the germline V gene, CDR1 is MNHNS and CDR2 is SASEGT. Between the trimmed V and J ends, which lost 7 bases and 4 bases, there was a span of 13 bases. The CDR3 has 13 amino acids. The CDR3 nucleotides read TGTGCCAGCACTCGCCCCCCGCGAGAGACCCAGTACTTC. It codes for CASTRPPRETQYF.

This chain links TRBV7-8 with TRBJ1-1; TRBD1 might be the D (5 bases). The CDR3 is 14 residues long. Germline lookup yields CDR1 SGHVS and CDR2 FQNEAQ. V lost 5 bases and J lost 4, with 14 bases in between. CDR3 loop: CASSIQGLGTEAFF. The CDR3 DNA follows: TGTGCCAGCAGCATCCAGGGTCTTGGCACTGAAGCTTTCTTT.

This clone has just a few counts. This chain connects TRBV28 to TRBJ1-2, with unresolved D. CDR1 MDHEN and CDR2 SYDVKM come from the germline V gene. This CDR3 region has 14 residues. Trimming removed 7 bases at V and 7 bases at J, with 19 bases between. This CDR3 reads CASTLGSGDSGYTF. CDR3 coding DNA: TGTGCCAGCACCCTGGGGTCCGGGGATAGTGGCTACACCTTC.

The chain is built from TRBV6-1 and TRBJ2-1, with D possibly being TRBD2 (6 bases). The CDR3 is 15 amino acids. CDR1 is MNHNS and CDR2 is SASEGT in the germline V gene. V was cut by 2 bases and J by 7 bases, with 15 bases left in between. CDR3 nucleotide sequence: TGTGCCAGCAGTGAATCGCGGGATACTCGGAATGAGCAGTTCTTC. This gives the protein CASSESRDTRNEQFF.

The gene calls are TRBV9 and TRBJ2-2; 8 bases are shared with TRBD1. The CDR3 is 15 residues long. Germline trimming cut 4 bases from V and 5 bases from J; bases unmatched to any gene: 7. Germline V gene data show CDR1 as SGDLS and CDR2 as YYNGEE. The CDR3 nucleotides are TGTGCCAGCAGCTCTAGACAGGGGCAAACCGGGGAGCTGTTTTTT. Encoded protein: CASSSRQGQTGELFF.

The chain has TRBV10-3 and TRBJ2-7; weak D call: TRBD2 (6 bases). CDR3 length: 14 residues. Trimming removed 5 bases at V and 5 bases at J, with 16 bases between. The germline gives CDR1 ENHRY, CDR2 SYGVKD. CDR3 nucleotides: TGTGCCATCAGTTTGGAAGGCGGGACCCACGAGCAGTACTTC. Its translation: CAISLEGGTHEQYF.

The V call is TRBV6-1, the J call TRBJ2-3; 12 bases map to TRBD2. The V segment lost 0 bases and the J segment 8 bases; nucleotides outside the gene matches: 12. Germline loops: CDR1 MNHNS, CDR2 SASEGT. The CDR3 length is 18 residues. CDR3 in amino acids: CASSEALRTSGATGTQYF. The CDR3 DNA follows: TGTGCCAGCAGTGAAGCGCTTCGGACTAGCGGGGCCACGGGTACGCAGTATTTT.

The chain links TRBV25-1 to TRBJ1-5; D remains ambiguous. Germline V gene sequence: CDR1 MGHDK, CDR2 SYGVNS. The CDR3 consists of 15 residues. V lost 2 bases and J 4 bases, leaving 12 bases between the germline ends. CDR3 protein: CASSEGGEINQPQHF. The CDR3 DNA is TGTGCCAGCAGTGAAGGAGGAGAAATTAATCAGCCCCAGCATTTT.

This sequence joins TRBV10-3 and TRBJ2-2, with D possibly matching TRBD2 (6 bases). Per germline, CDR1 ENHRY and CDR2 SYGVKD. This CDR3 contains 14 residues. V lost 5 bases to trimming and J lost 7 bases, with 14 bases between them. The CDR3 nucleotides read TGTGCCATCAGTTACAGGACGCGGGGCGGGGAGCTGTTTTTT. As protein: CAISYRTRGGELFF.

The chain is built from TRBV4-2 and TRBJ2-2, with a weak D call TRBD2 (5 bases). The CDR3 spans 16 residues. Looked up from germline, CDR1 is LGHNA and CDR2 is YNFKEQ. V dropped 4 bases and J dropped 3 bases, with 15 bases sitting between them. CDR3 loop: CASSRRWRSDTGELFF. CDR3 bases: TGTGCCAGCAGCCGCCGGTGGAGGTCCGACACCGGGGAGCTGTTTTTT.

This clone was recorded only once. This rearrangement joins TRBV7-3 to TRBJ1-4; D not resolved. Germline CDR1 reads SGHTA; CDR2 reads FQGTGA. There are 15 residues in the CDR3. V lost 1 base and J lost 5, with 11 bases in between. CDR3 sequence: CASSLNGGDNEKLFF. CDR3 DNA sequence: TGTGCCAGCAGCTTAAACGGCGGTGACAATGAAAAACTGTTTTTT.

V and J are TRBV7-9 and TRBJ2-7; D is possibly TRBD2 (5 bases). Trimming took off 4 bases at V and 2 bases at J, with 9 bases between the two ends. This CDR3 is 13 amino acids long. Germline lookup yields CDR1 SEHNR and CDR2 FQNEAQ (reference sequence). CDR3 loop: CASSSGIAYEQYF. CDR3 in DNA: TGTGCCAGCAGCTCGGGGATCGCCTACGAGCAGTACTTC.